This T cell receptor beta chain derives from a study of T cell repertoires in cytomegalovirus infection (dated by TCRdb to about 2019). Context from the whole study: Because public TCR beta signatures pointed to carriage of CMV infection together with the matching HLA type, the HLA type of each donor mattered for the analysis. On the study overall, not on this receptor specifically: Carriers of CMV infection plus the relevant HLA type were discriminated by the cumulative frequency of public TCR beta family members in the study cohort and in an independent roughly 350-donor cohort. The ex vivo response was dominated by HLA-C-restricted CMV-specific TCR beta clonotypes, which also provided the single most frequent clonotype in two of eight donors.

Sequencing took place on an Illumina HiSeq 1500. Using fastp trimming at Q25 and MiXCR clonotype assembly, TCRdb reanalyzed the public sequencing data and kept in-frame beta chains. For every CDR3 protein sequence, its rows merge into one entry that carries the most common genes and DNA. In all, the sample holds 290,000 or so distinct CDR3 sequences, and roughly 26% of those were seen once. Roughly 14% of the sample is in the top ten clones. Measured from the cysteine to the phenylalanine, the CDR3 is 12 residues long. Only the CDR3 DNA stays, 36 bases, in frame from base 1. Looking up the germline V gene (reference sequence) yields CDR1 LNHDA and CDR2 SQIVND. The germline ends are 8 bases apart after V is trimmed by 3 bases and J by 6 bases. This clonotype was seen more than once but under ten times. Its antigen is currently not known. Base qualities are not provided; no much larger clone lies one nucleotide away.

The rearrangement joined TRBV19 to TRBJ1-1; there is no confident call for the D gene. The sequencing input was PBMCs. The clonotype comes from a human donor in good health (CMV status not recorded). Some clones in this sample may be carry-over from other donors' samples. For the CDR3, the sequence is CASSIRPAEAFF. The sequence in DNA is TGTGCCAGTAGTATCCGTCCTGCTGAAGCTTTCTTT.